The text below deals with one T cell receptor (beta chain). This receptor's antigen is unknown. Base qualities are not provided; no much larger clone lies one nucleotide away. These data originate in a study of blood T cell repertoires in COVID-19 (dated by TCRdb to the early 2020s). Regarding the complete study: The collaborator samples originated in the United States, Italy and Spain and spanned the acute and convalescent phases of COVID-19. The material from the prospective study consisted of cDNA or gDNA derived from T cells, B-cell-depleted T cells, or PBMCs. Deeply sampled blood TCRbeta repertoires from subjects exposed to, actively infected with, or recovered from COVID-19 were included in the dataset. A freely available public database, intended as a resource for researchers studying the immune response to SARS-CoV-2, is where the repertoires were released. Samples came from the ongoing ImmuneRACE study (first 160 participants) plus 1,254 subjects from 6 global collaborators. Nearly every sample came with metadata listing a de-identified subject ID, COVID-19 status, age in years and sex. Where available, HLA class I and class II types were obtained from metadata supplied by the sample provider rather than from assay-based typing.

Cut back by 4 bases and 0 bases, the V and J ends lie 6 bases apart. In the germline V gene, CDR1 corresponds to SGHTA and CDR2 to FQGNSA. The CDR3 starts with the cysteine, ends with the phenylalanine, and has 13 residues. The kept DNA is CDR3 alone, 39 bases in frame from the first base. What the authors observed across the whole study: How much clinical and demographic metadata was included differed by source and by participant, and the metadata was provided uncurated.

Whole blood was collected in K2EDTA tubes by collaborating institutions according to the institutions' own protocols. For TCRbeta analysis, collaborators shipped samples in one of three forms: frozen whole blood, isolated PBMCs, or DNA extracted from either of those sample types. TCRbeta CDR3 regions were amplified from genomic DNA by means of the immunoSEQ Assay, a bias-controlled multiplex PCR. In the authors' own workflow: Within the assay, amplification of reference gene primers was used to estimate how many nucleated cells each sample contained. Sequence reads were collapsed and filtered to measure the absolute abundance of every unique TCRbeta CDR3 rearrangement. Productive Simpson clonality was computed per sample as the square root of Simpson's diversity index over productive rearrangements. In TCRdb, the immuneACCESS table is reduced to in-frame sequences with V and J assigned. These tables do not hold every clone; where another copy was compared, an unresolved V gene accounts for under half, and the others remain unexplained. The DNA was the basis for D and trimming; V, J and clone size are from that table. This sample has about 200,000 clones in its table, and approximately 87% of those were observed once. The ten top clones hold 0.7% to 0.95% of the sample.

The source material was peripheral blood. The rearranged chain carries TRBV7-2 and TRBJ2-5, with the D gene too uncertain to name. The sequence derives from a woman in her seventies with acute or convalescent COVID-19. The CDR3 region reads CASSSIYQETQYF. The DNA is TGTGCCAGCAGCTCTATCTACCAAGAGACCCAGTACTTC.